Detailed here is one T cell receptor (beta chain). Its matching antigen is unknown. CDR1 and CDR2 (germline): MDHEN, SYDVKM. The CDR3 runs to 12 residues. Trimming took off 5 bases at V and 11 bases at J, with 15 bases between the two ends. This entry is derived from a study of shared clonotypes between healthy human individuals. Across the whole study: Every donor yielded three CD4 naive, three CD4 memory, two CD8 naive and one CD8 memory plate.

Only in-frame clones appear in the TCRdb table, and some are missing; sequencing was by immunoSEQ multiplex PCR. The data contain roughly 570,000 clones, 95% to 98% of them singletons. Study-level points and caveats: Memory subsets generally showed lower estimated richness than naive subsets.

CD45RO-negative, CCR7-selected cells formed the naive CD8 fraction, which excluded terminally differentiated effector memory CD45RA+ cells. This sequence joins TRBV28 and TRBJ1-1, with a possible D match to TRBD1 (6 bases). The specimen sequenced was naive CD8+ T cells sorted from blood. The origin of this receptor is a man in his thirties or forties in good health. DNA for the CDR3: TGTGCCAGCAGTCCCCTGGGGGGCGGGGCTTTCTTT. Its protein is CASSPLGGGAFF.